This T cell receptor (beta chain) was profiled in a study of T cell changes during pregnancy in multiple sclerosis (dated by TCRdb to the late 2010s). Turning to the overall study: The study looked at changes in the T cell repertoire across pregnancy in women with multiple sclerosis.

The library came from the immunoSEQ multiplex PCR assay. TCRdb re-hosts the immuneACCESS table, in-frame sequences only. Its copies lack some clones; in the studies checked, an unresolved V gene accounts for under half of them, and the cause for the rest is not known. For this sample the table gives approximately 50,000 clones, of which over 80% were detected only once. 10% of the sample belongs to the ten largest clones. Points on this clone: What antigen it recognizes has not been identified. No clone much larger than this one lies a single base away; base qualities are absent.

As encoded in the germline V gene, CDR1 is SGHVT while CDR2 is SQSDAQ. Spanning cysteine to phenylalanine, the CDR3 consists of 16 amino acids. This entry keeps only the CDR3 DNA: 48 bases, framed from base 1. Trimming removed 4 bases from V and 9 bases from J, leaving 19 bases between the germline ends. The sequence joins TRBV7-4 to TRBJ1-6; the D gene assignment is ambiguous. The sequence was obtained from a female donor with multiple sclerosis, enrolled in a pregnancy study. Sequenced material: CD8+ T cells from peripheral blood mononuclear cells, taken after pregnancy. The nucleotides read TGTGCCAGCAGCTCCCGTGTGAGGTTGCGGGGTTCACCCCTCCACTTT. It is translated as CASSSRVRLRGSPLHF. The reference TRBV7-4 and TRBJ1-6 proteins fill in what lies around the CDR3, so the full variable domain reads GAGVSQSPRYKVAKRGRDVALRCDSISGHVTLYWYRQTLGQGSEVLTYSQSDAQRDKSGRPSGRFSAERPERSVSTLKIQRTEQGDSAVYLCASSSRVRLRGSPLHFGNGTRLTVT.